This section outlines one T cell receptor beta chain sequence together with its context. This PCR relied on a set of 60 Vbeta primers and 13 Jbeta primers. Clones were sequenced by immunoSEQ multiplex PCR, and TCRdb holds only the in-frame ones, with some missing. Counted here are 200,000 or so clones, over 80% occurring once; the ten biggest clones make up roughly 1.3%. There were likely unrecorded immune exposures, though donors were nominally healthy when sampled. These data are taken from a study of cytomegalovirus exposure and HLA in healthy donors. CDR1 is SGHNT, CDR2 YENEEA, per germline. V was clipped by 4 bases and J by 6 bases; unmatched bases: 5. There are 14 residues in the CDR3.

The sequenced sample consisted of PBMCs. The rearrangement uses TRBV11-3 and TRBJ2-3; 9 bases match TRBD2. This TCR was sampled from a man younger than 45 in good health and CMV-seronegative. This CDR3 is CASSSTGLADTQYF. The CDR3 bases are TGTGCCAGCAGCTCCACTGGACTAGCGGATACGCAGTATTTT. The entire variable domain, with the rest obtained from reference TRBV11-3 and TRBJ2-3, is as follows: EAGVVQSPRYKIIEKKQPVAFWCNPISGHNTLYWYLQNLGQGPELLIRYENEEAVDDSQLPKDRFSAERLKGVDSTLKIQPAELGDSAVYLCASSSTGLADTQYFGPGTRLTVL.